Listed below are T cell receptor beta chains from one sample, sequenced in a study of blood T cell repertoires in COVID-19. TCRdb keeps only in-frame clones here, not all; method: immunoSEQ multiplex PCR. The profile shows some 70,000 clones, around 82% of them singletons. The specimen was peripheral blood. Receptors were obtained from a man aged 50-60 years with active COVID-19. The CDR3 runs from the conserved cysteine through the conserved F or W. D genes are given only for firm matches.

V	J	D	CDR3	DNA
TRBV3-1/TRBV3-2	TRBJ2-1	TRBD2	CASSLSSGGAKFF	TGTGCCAGCAGTCTCTCTAGCGGGGGGGCAAAGTTCTTC
TRBV19	TRBJ2-7	-	CASRDRTTYEQYF	TGTGCCAGTAGAGACAGGACAACCTACGAGCAGTACTTC
TRBV14	TRBJ1-5	-	CASSRQREQPQHF	TGTGCCAGCAGTCGACAGCGGGAGCAGCCCCAGCATTTT
TRBV7-9	TRBJ2-3	TRBD2	CASSSPKLAGDTDTQYF	TGTGCCAGCAGCTCCCCAAAGCTAGCGGGGGACACAGATACGCAGTATTTT
TRBV18	TRBJ2-2	TRBD1	CASFSDRGPTGELFF	TGTGCCAGCTTTTCGGACAGGGGACCCACCGGGGAGCTGTTTTTT
TRBV3-1/TRBV3-2	TRBJ1-2	TRBD1	CASSQPGRGLEGYTF	TGTGCCAGCAGCCAACCCGGCAGGGGGCTAGAAGGCTACACCTTC
TRBV7-9	TRBJ2-2	TRBD2	CASSLSGSTGELFF	TGTGCCAGCAGCCTTAGCGGGAGTACCGGGGAGCTGTTTTTT
TRBV21-1	TRBJ2-2	-	CASRIGSVGARTGGNTGELFF	TGTGCCAGCCGTATTGGCTCGGTTGGGGCCAGGACAGGGGGGAACACCGGGGAGCTGTTTTTT
TRBV5-6	TRBJ2-2	-	CASGLGGGTGELFF	TGTGCCAGCGGTCTGGGGGGAGGCACCGGGGAGCTGTTTTTT
TRBV5-1	TRBJ2-7	TRBD1	CASRQLGQVDEQYF	TGCGCCAGCAGACAACTGGGACAGGTCGACGAGCAGTACTTC
TRBV5-5	TRBJ2-7	-	CASSGGTTYEQYF	TGTGCCAGCAGCGGCGGAACTACCTACGAGCAGTACTTC
TRBV7-9	TRBJ1-1	-	CASSLAPRGVRTEAFF	TGTGCCAGCAGCTTAGCGCCTCGGGGGGTACGGACTGAAGCTTTCTTT
TRBV28	TRBJ2-5	TRBD2	CASSSGGARGFQETQYF	TGTGCCAGCAGTTCGGGGGGGGCTAGGGGTTTCCAAGAGACCCAGTACTTC
TRBV6-6	TRBJ1-1	-	CASRASRGGNTEAFF	TGTGCCAGCAGAGCCTCGAGGGGAGGCAACACTGAAGCTTTCTTT
TRBV19	TRBJ1-5	-	CASSFGMTNGAQHF	TGTGCCAGTAGTTTTGGCATGACGAACGGGGCCCAGCATTTT